This T cell receptor (beta chain) was sequenced in a study of blood T cells in healthy people across ages. V was shortened by 5 bases and J by 3 bases, with 23 bases between the two germline ends. The CDR3 is made up of 18 amino acids. In germline, CDR1 is MNHNS, CDR2 SASEGT. The use of a sample-barcoded 5' primer and a J-beta primer mix characterized a second PCR of roughly 6 to 11 cycles. Each CDR3 protein is one row after TCRdb ran MiXCR on the 5' RACE reads. The data contain hundreds of thousands of distinct CDR3 sequences, approximately 30% of them singletons. Healthy individuals of Caucasian origin from Russia, aged 6 to 90, served as donors. Each donor had ten milliliters of peripheral blood drawn. There were at least 5.5 micrograms of total RNA extracted from every sample.

Specimen: blood. This chain joins TRBV6-1 and TRBJ1-5; D remains ambiguous. The clonotype was recovered from an elderly woman in good health. CDR3 DNA: TGTGCCAGCAGTCCAACCCCCCACTCGGGAGGTAACAATCAGCCCCAGCATTTT. Translation gives CASSPTPHSGGNNQPQHF.